This T cell receptor (beta chain) was captured by sequencing in a study of shared clonotypes between healthy human individuals. Points from the study as a whole: Generation of non-shared clonotypes was less probable than generation of clonotypes shared by all four donors. Sharing across a handful of donors was seen in 4% to 5.5% of naive CD4 clonotypes.

This CDR3 has 19 amino acids. Unmatched junction bases numbered 10, after V lost 3 bases and J lost 0 bases. Germline CDR1 reads SGDLS; CDR2 reads YYNGEE. Notes on this clone: What it binds is unknown.

Replicate PCRs run on sorted subsets employed roughly 180 ng DNA, 25,000 to 35,000 T cell genomes. Produced via immunoSEQ multiplex PCR; TCRdb's table is partial and in-frame only. The data contain over a million clones, around 76% of them singletons. The study drew all its donors from Caucasian adults living in Nashville, Tennessee. The sequence was obtained from a man between 18 and 35 years old in good health. The sample consisted of memory CD4+ T cells sorted from blood. Subset given: CD45RA-negative fraction. V gene TRBV9 combines with J gene TRBJ2-4, with 12 bases lining up with TRBD2. The CDR3 region has the DNA TGTGCCAGCAGCGGAGAAGGACTAGCGGGAAATCTAGCCAAAAACATTCAGTACTTC. It encodes CASSGEGLAGNLAKNIQYF.